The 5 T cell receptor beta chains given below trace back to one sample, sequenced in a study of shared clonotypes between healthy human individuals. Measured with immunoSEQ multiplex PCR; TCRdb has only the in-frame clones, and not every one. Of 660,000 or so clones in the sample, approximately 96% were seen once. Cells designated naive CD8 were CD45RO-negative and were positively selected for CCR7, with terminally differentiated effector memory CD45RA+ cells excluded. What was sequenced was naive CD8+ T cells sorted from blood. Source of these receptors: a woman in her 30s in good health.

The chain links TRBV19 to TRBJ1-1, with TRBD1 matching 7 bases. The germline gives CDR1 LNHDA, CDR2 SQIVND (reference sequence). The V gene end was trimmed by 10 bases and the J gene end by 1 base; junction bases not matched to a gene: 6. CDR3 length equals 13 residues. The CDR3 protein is CATHTGANTEAFF. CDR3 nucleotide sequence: TGTGCCACCCATACAGGGGCGAACACTGAAGCTTTCTTT.

This CDR3 is CASSLHNEQFF. The CDR3 DNA sequence: TGTGCCAGCAGCTTACACAATGAGCAGTTCTTC. The chain employs TRBV7-2 and TRBJ2-1, with D uncertain. V dropped 2 bases and J dropped 5 bases, with 1 base sitting between them. This CDR3 is 11 amino acids long. Germline-derived CDR1 and CDR2 are SGHTA and FQGNSA.

This CDR3 reads CATSRDSGRASSYNEQFF. In DNA form, the CDR3 reads TGTGCCACCAGCAGGGATAGCGGGAGGGCAAGCTCCTACAATGAGCAGTTCTTC. The chain couples TRBV15 to TRBJ2-1; 11 bases map to TRBD2. Looked up from germline, CDR1 is LNHNV and CDR2 is YYDKDF (reference sequence). V trimming: 3 bases; J trimming: 0 bases; junction bases outside the gene matches: 7. This CDR3 has 18 amino acids.

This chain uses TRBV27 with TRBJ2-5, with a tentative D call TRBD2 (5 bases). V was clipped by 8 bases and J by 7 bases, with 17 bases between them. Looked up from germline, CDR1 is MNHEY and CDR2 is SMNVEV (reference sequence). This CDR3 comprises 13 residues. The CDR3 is CASGTWDGGTQYF. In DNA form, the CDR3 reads TGTGCCAGCGGCACGTGGGATGGAGGGACCCAGTACTTC.

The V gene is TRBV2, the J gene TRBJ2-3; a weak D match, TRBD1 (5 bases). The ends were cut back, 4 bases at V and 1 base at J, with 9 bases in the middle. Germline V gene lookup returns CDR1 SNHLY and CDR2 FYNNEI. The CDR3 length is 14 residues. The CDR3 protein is CASSAEGGTDTQYF. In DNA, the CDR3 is TGTGCCAGCAGTGCGGAAGGGGGCACAGATACGCAGTATTTT.